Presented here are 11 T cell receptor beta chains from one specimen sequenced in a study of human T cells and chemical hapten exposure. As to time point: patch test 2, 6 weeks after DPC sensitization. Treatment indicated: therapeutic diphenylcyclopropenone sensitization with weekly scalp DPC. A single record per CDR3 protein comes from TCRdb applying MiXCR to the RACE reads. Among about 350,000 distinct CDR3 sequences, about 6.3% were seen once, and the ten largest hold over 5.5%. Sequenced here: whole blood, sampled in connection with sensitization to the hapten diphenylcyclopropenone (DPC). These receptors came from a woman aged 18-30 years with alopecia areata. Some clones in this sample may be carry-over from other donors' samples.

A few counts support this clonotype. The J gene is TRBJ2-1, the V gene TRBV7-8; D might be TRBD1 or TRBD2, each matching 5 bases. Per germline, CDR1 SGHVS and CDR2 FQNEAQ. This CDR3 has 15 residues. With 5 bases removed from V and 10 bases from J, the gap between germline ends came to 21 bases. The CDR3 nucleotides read TGTGCCAGCAGCCAAGACCAGAGGGGTTGGGGAGAGCAGTTCTTC. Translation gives CASSQDQRGWGEQFF.

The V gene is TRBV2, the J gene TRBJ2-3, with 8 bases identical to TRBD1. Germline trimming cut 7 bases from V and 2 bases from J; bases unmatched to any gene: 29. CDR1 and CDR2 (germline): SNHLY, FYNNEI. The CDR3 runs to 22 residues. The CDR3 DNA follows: TGTGCCAGCACCCGGGACAGGATAGGTTTGGGGAGTCCTTTTGGTTTCACAGATACGCAGTATTTT. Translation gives CASTRDRIGLGSPFGFTDTQYF.

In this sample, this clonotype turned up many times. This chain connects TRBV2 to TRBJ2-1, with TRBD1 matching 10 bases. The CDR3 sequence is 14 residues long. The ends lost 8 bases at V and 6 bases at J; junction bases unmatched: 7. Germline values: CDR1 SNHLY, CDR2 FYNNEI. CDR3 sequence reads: CASSRDRGPNEQFF. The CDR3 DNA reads TGTGCCAGCTCCCGGGACAGGGGCCCCAATGAGCAGTTCTTC. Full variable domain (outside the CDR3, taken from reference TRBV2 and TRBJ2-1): EPEVTQTPSHQVTQMGQEVILRCVPISNHLYFYWYRQILGQKVEFLVSFYNNEISEKSEIFDDQFSVERPDGSNFTLKIRSTKLEDSAMYFCASSRDRGPNEQFFGPGTRLTVL.

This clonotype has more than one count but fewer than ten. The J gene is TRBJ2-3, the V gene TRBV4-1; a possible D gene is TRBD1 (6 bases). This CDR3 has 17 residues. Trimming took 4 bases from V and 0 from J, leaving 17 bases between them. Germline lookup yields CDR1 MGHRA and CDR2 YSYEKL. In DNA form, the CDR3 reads TGCGCCAGCAGCCCACAGAGAGGTGGGGGCAGCACAGATACGCAGTATTTT. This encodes CASSPQRGGGSTDTQYF.

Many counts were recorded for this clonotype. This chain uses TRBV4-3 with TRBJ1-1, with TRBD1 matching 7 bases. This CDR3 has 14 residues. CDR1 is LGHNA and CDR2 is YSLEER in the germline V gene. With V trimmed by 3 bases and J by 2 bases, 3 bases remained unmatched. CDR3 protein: CASSQRTGNTEAFF. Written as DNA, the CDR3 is TGCGCCAGCAGCCAGAGGACAGGCAACACTGAAGCTTTCTTT.

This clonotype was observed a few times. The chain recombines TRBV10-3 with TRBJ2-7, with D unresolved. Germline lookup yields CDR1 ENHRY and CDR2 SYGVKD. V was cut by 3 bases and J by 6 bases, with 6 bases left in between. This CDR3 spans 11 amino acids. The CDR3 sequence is CAISDASEQYF. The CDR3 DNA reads TGTGCCATCAGTGATGCGTCCGAGCAGTACTTC.

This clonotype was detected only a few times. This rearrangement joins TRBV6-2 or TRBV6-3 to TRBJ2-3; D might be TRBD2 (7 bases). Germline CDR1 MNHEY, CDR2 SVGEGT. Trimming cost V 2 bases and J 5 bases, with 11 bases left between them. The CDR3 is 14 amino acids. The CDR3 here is CASSYGGARDTQYF. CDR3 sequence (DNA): TGTGCCAGCAGTTACGGGGGGGCCAGAGATACGCAGTATTTT.

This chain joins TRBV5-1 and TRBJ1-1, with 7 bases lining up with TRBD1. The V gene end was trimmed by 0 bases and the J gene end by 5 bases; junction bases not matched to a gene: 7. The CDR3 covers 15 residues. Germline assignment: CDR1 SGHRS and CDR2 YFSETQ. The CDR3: CASSLVEGALTEAFF. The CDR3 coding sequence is TGCGCCAGCAGCTTGGTTGAGGGGGCGCTTACTGAAGCTTTCTTT.

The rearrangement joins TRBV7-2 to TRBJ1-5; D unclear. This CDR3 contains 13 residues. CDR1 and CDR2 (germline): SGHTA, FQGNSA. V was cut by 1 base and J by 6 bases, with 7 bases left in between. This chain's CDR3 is CASSLDTRQPQHF. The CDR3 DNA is TGTGCCAGCAGCTTAGATACGCGTCAGCCCCAGCATTTT.

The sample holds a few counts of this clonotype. This chain's CDR3 is CASSLVGGGGDTQYF. CDR3 nucleotide sequence: TGTGCCAGCAGCTTAGTAGGCGGGGGGGGAGATACGCAGTATTTT. The genes are TRBV7-2 and TRBJ2-3; 9 bases match TRBD2. Germline trimming cut 1 base from V and 5 bases from J; bases unmatched to any gene: 4. The CDR3 spans 15 residues. Germline CDR1 SGHTA, CDR2 FQGNSA.

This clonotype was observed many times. The CDR3 is CASTPGTTSFNYGYTF. The DNA of the CDR3 is TGTGCCAGCACCCCCGGGACAACTAGTTTCAACTATGGCTACACCTTC. This chain connects TRBV6-5 to TRBJ1-2; D perhaps matches TRBD1 (6 bases). This CDR3 contains 16 residues. Germline-derived CDR1 and CDR2 are MNHEY and SVGAGI. V lost 7 bases and J 2 bases, leaving 20 bases between the germline ends.